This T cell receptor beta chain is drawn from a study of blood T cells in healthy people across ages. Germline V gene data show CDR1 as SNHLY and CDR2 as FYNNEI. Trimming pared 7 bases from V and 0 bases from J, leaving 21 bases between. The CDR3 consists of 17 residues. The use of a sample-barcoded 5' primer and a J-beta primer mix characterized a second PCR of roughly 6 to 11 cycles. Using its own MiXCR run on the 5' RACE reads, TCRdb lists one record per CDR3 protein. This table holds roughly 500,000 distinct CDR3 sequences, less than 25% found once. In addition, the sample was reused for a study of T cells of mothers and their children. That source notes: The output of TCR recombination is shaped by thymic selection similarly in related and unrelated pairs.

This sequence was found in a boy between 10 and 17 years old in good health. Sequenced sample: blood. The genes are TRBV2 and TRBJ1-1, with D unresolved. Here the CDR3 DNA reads TGTGCCAGCATCCCCCTTCCGGGCCCTACCATGAACACTGAAGCTTTCTTT. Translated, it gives CASIPLPGPTMNTEAFF.